What follows are 19 T cell receptor beta chains derived from one specimen sequenced in a study of cytotoxic CD8 clonotypes in ibrutinib-treated CLL. Sequencing was performed with immunoSEQ multiplex PCR; in TCRdb, only in-frame clones are kept and a portion is missing. The data hold approximately 130,000 clones, with 84% observed a single time. The sequencing used PBMCs, collected after 24 months of ibrutinib treatment. The origin of the receptors is a human donor with chronic lymphocytic leukemia.

The chain recombines TRBV5-1 with TRBJ2-7; D is undetermined. Germline assignment: CDR1 SGHRS and CDR2 YFSETQ. V was cut by 4 bases and J by 0 bases, with 17 bases left in between. The CDR3 runs 16 residues. The CDR3 protein is CASSPSPAEISYEQYF. The CDR3 region has the DNA TGCGCCAGCAGCCCCTCCCCCGCGGAGATCTCCTACGAGCAGTACTTC.

This rearrangement joins TRBV30 to TRBJ2-2, with D tentatively TRBD2 (5 bases). The V end lost 0 bases, the J end lost 4 bases, and 6 bases lay between the germline ends. The germline gives CDR1 GTSNPN, CDR2 SVGIG (reference sequence). The CDR3 is made up of 13 amino acids. This chain's CDR3 is CAWSVRGTGELFF. Written as DNA, the CDR3 is TGTGCCTGGAGTGTACGGGGCACCGGGGAGCTGTTTTTT. Full variable domain (outside the CDR3, taken from reference TRBV30 and TRBJ2-2): SQTIHQWPATLVQPVGSPLSLECTVEGTSNPNLYWYRQAAGRGLQLLFYSVGIGQISSEVPQNLSASRPQDRQFILSSKKLLLSDSGFYLCAWSVRGTGELFFGEGSRLTVL.

The chain combines TRBV7-6 with TRBJ1-5; a possible D gene is TRBD1 (5 bases). There are 11 residues in the CDR3. Germline V gene data show CDR1 as SGHVS and CDR2 as FNYEAQ. The V and J ends lost 8 bases and 7 bases respectively, with 9 bases between them. The CDR3 DNA sequence: TGTGCCAGCCGAGGGGCCCAGCCCCAGCATTTT. It yields the protein CASRGAQPQHF.

This clone has just a few counts. The chain recombines TRBV18 with TRBJ1-2; 8 nucleotides agree with TRBD1. The germline V gene has CDR1 KGHSH and CDR2 LQKENI. The V gene end was trimmed by 3 bases and the J gene end by 4 bases; junction bases not matched to a gene: 4. The length of the CDR3 is 14 residues. CDR3 nucleotide sequence: TGTGCCAGCTCACCGGACAGGGTGGGCTATGGCTACACCTTC. Translation gives CASSPDRVGYGYTF.

The V and J genes are TRBV5-1 and TRBJ1-1; no clear D gene. CDR1 is SGHRS, CDR2 YFSETQ, per germline. This CDR3 comprises 14 residues. Trimming pared 5 bases from V and 1 base from J, leaving 12 bases between. CDR3 in amino acids: CASRSQPENTEAFF. CDR3 DNA sequence: TGCGCCAGCAGGTCACAGCCGGAGAACACTGAAGCTTTCTTT.

The chain carries TRBV29-1 and TRBJ1-1; the match to TRBD1 covers 7 bases. The CDR3 extends over 12 amino acids. Trimming removed 5 bases from V and 2 bases from J; junction bases left unmatched: 2. The germline V gene encodes CDR1 SQVTM and CDR2 ANQGSEA. The DNA of the CDR3 is TGCAGCGTTAGGGACAGTAACACTGAAGCTTTCTTT. Its protein is CSVRDSNTEAFF. Complete variable domain (other parts from reference TRBV29-1 and TRBJ1-1): SAVISQKPSRDICQRGTSLTIQCQVDSQVTMMFWYRQQPGQSLTLIATANQGSEATYESGFVIDKFPISRPNLTFSTLTVSNMSPEDSSIYLCSVRDSNTEAFFGQGTRLTVV.

The chain uses TRBV19 and TRBJ1-2; 10 bases map to TRBD1. The CDR3 spans 14 residues. V dropped 4 bases and J dropped 6; count of bases not matched to a gene: 5. Germline assignment: CDR1 LNHDA and CDR2 SQIVND (reference sequence). The CDR3 bases are TGTGCCAGTAGTAGGGACAGGGGACTACATGGCTACACCTTC. Protein sequence: CASSRDRGLHGYTF. Based on the CDR3 plus reference TRBV19 and TRBJ1-2, the full variable domain is DGGITQSPKYLFRKEGQNVTLSCEQNLNHDAMYWYRQDPGQGLRLIYYSQIVNDFQKGDIAEGYSVSREKKESFPLTVTSAQKNPTAFYLCASSRDRGLHGYTFGSGTRLTVV.

The chain combines TRBV7-8 with TRBJ2-3; D may be TRBD1 (5 bases). Trimming stripped 2 bases from V and 1 base from J, with 13 bases between. Germline-derived CDR1 and CDR2 are SGHVS and FQNEAQ. CDR3 length equals 16 residues. The CDR3 nucleotides are TGTGCCAGCAGCTTACCTTGGACACCTCGCACAGATACGCAGTATTTT. It specifies CASSLPWTPRTDTQYF.

This clone occurred a few times. The J gene is TRBJ1-2, the V gene TRBV6-5; 7 positions agree with TRBD1. The length of the CDR3 is 14 residues. Germline trimming cut 5 bases from V and 4 bases from J; bases unmatched to any gene: 7. Germline values: CDR1 MNHEY, CDR2 SVGAGI. In nucleotides, the CDR3 is TGTGCCAGCAGTACGGACAGGCCCCCCTATGGCTACACCTTC. Translated: CASSTDRPPYGYTF.

This chain joins TRBV6-1 and TRBJ2-7; 11 positions match TRBD2. The germline CDR1 and CDR2 sequences are MNHNS and SASEGT. The trim removed 3 bases at V and 8 bases at J, leaving 3 bases unmatched. The length of the CDR3 is 13 residues. CDR3 residues: CASSESSGGKQYF. The CDR3, as DNA: TGTGCCAGCAGTGAGTCTAGCGGGGGGAAGCAGTACTTC.

The chain links TRBV6-5 to TRBJ2-7; D is unresolved. Trimming stripped 0 bases from V and 2 bases from J, with 8 bases between. Germline V gives CDR1 MNHEY, CDR2 SVGAGI. CDR3 length: 14 residues. The CDR3 DNA follows: TGTGCCAGCAGTTACTCTGCCACTACCTACGAGCAGTACTTC. Amino acid sequence: CASSYSATTYEQYF.

V gene TRBV4-1 combines with J gene TRBJ2-5; 9 bases align to TRBD1. Germline V lookup: CDR1 MGHRA, CDR2 YSYEKL. The CDR3 is 18 residues long. The trim removed 1 base at V and 2 bases at J, leaving 11 bases unmatched. CDR3 sequence: CASSQVWDRADRQETQYF. CDR3 sequence (DNA): TGCGCCAGCAGCCAAGTGTGGGACAGGGCCGACCGACAAGAGACCCAGTACTTC.

The rearrangement links TRBV5-1 to TRBJ1-2; D is unresolved. Germline V gene lookup returns CDR1 SGHRS and CDR2 YFSETQ. The CDR3 covers 14 residues. V was trimmed by 4 bases and J by 4 bases, leaving 14 bases between them. CDR3 bases: TGCGCCAGCAGCACGGACGGACTGACCTATGGCTACACCTTC. Its translation: CASSTDGLTYGYTF.

This chain joins TRBV5-1 and TRBJ2-2; D may match TRBD1 or TRBD2 (6 bases each). Germline CDR1 and CDR2: SGHRS and YFSETQ. Trimming took 4 bases from V and 4 from J, leaving 17 bases between them. The CDR3 runs to 16 residues. CDR3 bases: TGCGCCAGCAGCCCCGGACGGGGGCGCTCCACCGGGGAGCTGTTTTTT. This codes for CASSPGRGRSTGELFF. The full variable domain, completed using reference TRBV5-1 and TRBJ2-2, is KAGVTQTPRYLIKTRGQQVTLSCSPISGHRSVSWYQQTPGQGLQFLFEYFSETQRNKGNFPGRFSGRQFSNSRSEMNVSTLELGDSALYLCASSPGRGRSTGELFFGEGSRLTVL.

This clone was seen a single time. V is TRBV6-5 and J is TRBJ2-6; no clear D gene. Looked up from germline, CDR1 is MNHEY and CDR2 is SVGAGI. V was clipped by 6 bases and J by 0 bases, with 9 bases between them. The CDR3 has 15 amino acids. The DNA for the CDR3 is TGTGCCAGCAGCCCATCTTTCTCTGGGGCCAACGTCCTGACTTTC. Its protein product is CASSPSFSGANVLTF.

This clone was detected a few times. This chain connects TRBV7-2 to TRBJ2-5; 10 bases agree with TRBD2. The junction had 13 bases not matched to a gene; V was cut back by 5 bases and J by 4 bases. This CDR3 comprises 17 residues. CDR1 and CDR2 (germline): SGHTA, FQGNSA. CDR3 loop: CASSALSGGLARETQYF. The CDR3 bases are TGTGCCAGCAGCGCATTATCTGGGGGACTAGCGCGAGAGACCCAGTACTTC.

V gene TRBV6-6 combines with J gene TRBJ1-2; 7 nucleotides line up with TRBD1. There are 12 residues in the CDR3. J lost 8 bases, V lost 2 bases, and 2 bases had no gene match. Germline CDR1 and CDR2: MNHNY and SVGAGI (reference sequence). In DNA, the CDR3 is TGTGCCAGCAGTTACGACAGGGCGGGCTACACCTTC. Its protein is CASSYDRAGYTF.

The gene calls are TRBV10-3 and TRBJ2-1; D remains unclear. There are 14 residues in the CDR3. V lost 10 bases to trimming and J lost 0 bases, with 13 bases between them. The germline V gene encodes CDR1 ENHRY and CDR2 SYGVKD. Here the CDR3 DNA reads TGTGCCAGCAAGAGACTTCCCTCCTACAATGAGCAGTTCTTC. It translates to CASKRLPSYNEQFF.

A word on this clone: Other DNA variants within this sample encode the same CDR3. The chain links TRBV14 to TRBJ2-7; weak D call: TRBD2 (5 bases). The CDR3 is 15 amino acids. V was trimmed by 4 bases and J by 6 bases, leaving 19 bases between them. Germline assignment: CDR1 SGHDN and CDR2 FVKESK. CDR3 sequence reads: CASSRVVGPRGEQYF. DNA of the CDR3: TGTGCCAGCAGCCGTGTCGTAGGCCCCCGGGGCGAGCAGTACTTC.